This entry lists 23 T cell receptor beta chains sequenced from one sample in a study of chemoradiotherapy in HPV16-positive cancers. TCRdb's table, derived via immunoSEQ multiplex PCR, lists solely in-frame clones and lacks some. The data hold hundreds of clones, with 86% observed a single time. The material was tumor tissue, obtained from a patient who underwent chemoradiotherapy. The receptors stem from a human donor with HPV-associated anogenital cancer.

The gene calls are TRBV18 and TRBJ2-6, with 8 bases fitting TRBD1. Germline lookup yields CDR1 KGHSH and CDR2 LQKENI. This CDR3 has 20 amino acids. V dropped 2 bases and J dropped 2; count of bases not matched to a gene: 14. The CDR3 region is CASSPMGPTGASAGANVLTF. DNA of the CDR3: TGTGCCAGCTCACCAATGGGGCCGACAGGGGCCTCGGCTGGGGCCAACGTCCTGACTTTC.

This chain connects TRBV21-1 to TRBJ1-2. TRBV21-1 is classified as a pseudogene. The CDR3 loop spans 15 amino acids. CDR3 DNA sequence: TGTGCCAGCAGCAAAGCAGATTGGGAGCGGGGCGGCTACACCTTC. This gives the protein CASSKADWERGGYTF.

The CDR3 DNA is TGTGCCAGCAGTGACAGGGCCACAGATACGCAGTATTTT. Amino acids: CASSDRATDTQYF. V gene TRBV6-4 combines with J gene TRBJ2-3, with D unresolved. In germline, CDR1 is MRHNA, CDR2 SNTAGT. V gave up 2 bases and J gave up 2 bases, with 5 bases separating them. This CDR3 comprises 13 residues.

CDR3: CASYREEKSYGYTF. As DNA, the CDR3 is TGTGCCTCCTACCGGGAGGAAAAAAGTTATGGCTACACCTTC. The chain employs TRBV10-3 and TRBJ1-2; D unresolved. The CDR3 is made up of 14 amino acids. V lost 11 bases and J 5 bases, leaving 21 bases between the germline ends. Looked up from germline, CDR1 is ENHRY and CDR2 is SYGVKD.

The CDR3 region is CASSPGTDTQYF. The DNA of the CDR3 is TGTGCCAGCAGCCCAGGAACAGATACGCAGTATTTT. The V and J genes are TRBV6-6 and TRBJ2-3; the D is unclear. CDR1 and CDR2 (germline): MNHNY, SVGAGI (reference sequence). V was pared by 6 bases and J by 3 bases, with 7 bases between. This CDR3 contains 12 residues.

This chain uses TRBV30 with TRBJ1-2, with TRBD1 matching 7 bases. Germline CDR1 GTSNPN, CDR2 SVGIG (reference sequence). V lost 3 bases, J lost 2 bases, and 3 bases stayed unmatched. This CDR3 spans 13 amino acids. The CDR3 nucleotides read TGTGCCTGGAGGACAGGGAGGAACTATGGCTACACCTTC. Its protein product is CAWRTGRNYGYTF.

This clone appeared once. The rearrangement joins TRBV29-1 to TRBJ2-1; TRBD1 matches 7 bases. The CDR3 is 15 residues long. The V segment lost 6 bases and the J segment 4 bases; nucleotides outside the gene matches: 12. Germline lookup yields CDR1 SQVTM and CDR2 ANQGSEA. The CDR3 protein is CSVLDRKGVYNEQFF. CDR3 nucleotide sequence: TGCAGCGTCCTGGACAGGAAGGGGGTATACAATGAGCAGTTCTTC.

This sequence joins TRBV15 and TRBJ2-5; TRBD2 agrees at 14 bases. With the DNA end fitting TRBJ2-7 better, the J assignment may be wrong. CDR1 and CDR2 from the germline V gene are LNHNV and YYDKDF (reference sequence). There are 18 residues in the CDR3. This chain's CDR3 is CATSRAGLAGGPGYEQYF. The CDR3 nucleotides are TGTGCCACCAGCAGAGCAGGACTAGCGGGGGGCCCTGGGTACGAGCAGTACTTC.

This clone came up once. V usage is TRBV7-9 and J usage is TRBJ1-2, with D unclear. This CDR3 contains 14 residues. Trimming left V 1 base short and J 2 bases short, with 8 bases between. Germline CDR1 and CDR2: SEHNR and FQNEAQ (reference sequence). In DNA, the CDR3 is TGTGCCAGCAGCTTAGGATCAGGCAACTATGGCTACACCTTC. Its translation is CASSLGSGNYGYTF. Based on the CDR3 plus reference TRBV7-9 and TRBJ1-2, the full variable domain is DTGVSQNPRHKITKRGQNVTFRCDPISEHNRLYWYRQTLGQGPEFLTYFQNEAQLEKSRLLSDRFSAERPKGSFSTLEIQRTEQGDSAMYLCASSLGSGNYGYTFGSGTRLTVV.

The CDR3 nucleotides read TGTGCCAGCAGGGGGGAAGGGAATAATTCACCCCTCCACTTT. Its protein product is CASRGEGNNSPLHF. The chain uses TRBV2 and TRBJ1-6; D perhaps matches TRBD1 (5 bases). CDR3 length: 14 residues. CDR1 SNHLY and CDR2 FYNNEI come from the germline V gene. V was clipped by 6 bases and J by 5 bases, with 11 bases between them.

The sample holds one count of this clone. The chain uses TRBV2 and TRBJ2-5; D is unclear. Deletions cut 2 bases from V and 2 bases from J, with 9 bases between. The CDR3 totals 14 residues. Per germline, CDR1 SNHLY and CDR2 FYNNEI. The CDR3 region is CASSENLYQETQYF. Written as DNA, the CDR3 is TGTGCCAGCAGTGAAAATTTGTATCAAGAGACCCAGTACTTC. The full variable domain, completed using reference TRBV2 and TRBJ2-5, is EPEVTQTPSHQVTQMGQEVILRCVPISNHLYFYWYRQILGQKVEFLVSFYNNEISEKSEIFDDQFSVERPDGSNFTLKIRSTKLEDSAMYFCASSENLYQETQYFGPGTRLLVL.

The chain combines TRBV27 with TRBJ2-7, with 7 bases that match TRBD1. Trimming cost V 3 bases and J 1 base; bases outside gene matches: 6. Per germline, CDR1 MNHEY and CDR2 SMNVEV (reference sequence). The CDR3 runs 15 residues. The CDR3 coding sequence is TGTGCCAGCAGTTTGACAGGGTTAGCTTCCTACGAGCAGTACTTC. Protein sequence: CASSLTGLASYEQYF.

The genes are TRBV15 and TRBJ1-6; no clear D. The V end lost 0 bases, the J end lost 5 bases, and 2 bases lay between the germline ends. Germline V CDR1 and CDR2: LNHNV, YYDKDF (reference sequence). The CDR3 runs to 13 residues. The CDR3 here is CATSRENNSPLHF. The CDR3 DNA is TGTGCCACCAGCAGAGAAAATAATTCACCCCTCCACTTT.

The V gene is TRBV10-3, the J gene TRBJ1-6; D gene uncertain. This CDR3 has 13 amino acids. Per germline, CDR1 ENHRY and CDR2 SYGVKD. Trimming left V 7 bases short and J 7 bases short, with 11 bases between. Here the CDR3 reads CAITRELNSPLHF. The CDR3 region has the DNA TGTGCCATCACGAGGGAACTAAATTCACCCCTCCACTTT.

This sequence joins TRBV5-1 and TRBJ2-1, with 11 bases aligning to TRBD1. After removal of 4 bases from V and 5 bases from J, the junction contained 5 bases not matched to a gene. Looked up from germline, CDR1 is SGHRS and CDR2 is YFSETQ. The CDR3 is 15 residues long. The CDR3 loop is CASSPPGQGDNEQFF. The CDR3 DNA reads TGCGCCAGCAGCCCCCCGGGACAGGGGGACAATGAGCAGTTCTTC.

The chain has TRBV2 and TRBJ1-4; 7 nucleotides align to TRBD1. This CDR3 has 14 amino acids. Germline CDR1 SNHLY, CDR2 FYNNEI. Losses at the gene ends were 6 bases for V and 7 bases for J; bases not matched to a gene: 8. The CDR3, as DNA: TGTGCCAGCAGCCAAGGGGGCGCCGGTGAAAAACTGTTTTTT. It is translated as CASSQGGAGEKLFF.

The rearrangement uses TRBV5-6 and TRBJ2-7; D is undetermined. Trimming shortened V by 0 bases and J by 2 bases, and 6 bases separated the two germline ends. The CDR3 runs 13 residues. Germline loops: CDR1 SGHDT, CDR2 YYEEEE. The CDR3 DNA is TGTGCCAGCAGCTTGGTAGGCCCCTACGAGCAGTACTTC. The encoded protein is CASSLVGPYEQYF.

The genes are TRBV6-5 and TRBJ2-3; D is unresolved. CDR1 is MNHEY, CDR2 SVGAGI, per germline. V was clipped by 5 bases and J by 5 bases, with 17 bases between them. The CDR3 consists of 15 residues. Here the CDR3 reads CASSTPLAGVDTQYF. As DNA, the CDR3 is TGTGCCAGCAGTACGCCCTTAGCTGGGGTAGATACGCAGTATTTT.

The J gene is TRBJ2-1, the V gene TRBV19; 9 bases are a match to TRBD2. Losses at the gene ends were 8 bases for V and 4 bases for J; bases not matched to a gene: 3. Germline V CDR1 and CDR2: LNHDA, SQIVND (reference sequence). This CDR3 has 13 residues. CDR3 region: CASRSGGYNEQFF. For the CDR3, the DNA is TGTGCCAGTCGGAGCGGGGGGTACAATGAGCAGTTCTTC.

The table lists this clone with a count of one. The chain links TRBV29-1 to TRBJ1-5; D uncertain. Trimming pared 6 bases from V and 2 bases from J, leaving 8 bases between. Per the germline V gene, CDR1 is SQVTM and CDR2 is ANQGSEA. The CDR3 extends over 12 amino acids. CDR3 in amino acids: CSVADGNQPQHF. CDR3 DNA: TGCAGCGTCGCCGACGGCAATCAGCCCCAGCATTTT.

V usage is TRBV5-4 and J usage is TRBJ1-2; 7 nucleotides agree with TRBD1. Losses at the gene ends were 2 bases for V and 7 bases for J; bases not matched to a gene: 11. Germline-derived CDR1 and CDR2 are SGHNT and YYREEE (reference sequence). The CDR3 is made up of 15 amino acids. CDR3 DNA: TGTGCCAGCAGCTTAACTTTCGGGACAGTGGGTGGCTACACCTTC. This translates into CASSLTFGTVGGYTF.

V and J are TRBV19 and TRBJ1-5; TRBD1 agrees at 10 bases. V shed 8 bases, J shed 6 bases, and the junction held 4 bases outside the gene matches. CDR3 length equals 13 residues. Germline V gene lookup returns CDR1 LNHDA and CDR2 SQIVND (reference sequence). The CDR3 region has the DNA TGTGCCAGTGACAGGGGGCAGAGTCAGCCCCAGCATTTT. Translating gives CASDRGQSQPQHF. The variable domain in full, completed from reference TRBV19 and TRBJ1-5, reads DGGITQSPKYLFRKEGQNVTLSCEQNLNHDAMYWYRQDPGQGLRLIYYSQIVNDFQKGDIAEGYSVSREKKESFPLTVTSAQKNPTAFYLCASDRGQSQPQHFGDGTRLSIL.

V and J are TRBV5-5 and TRBJ2-2; 7 bases agree with TRBD1. Germline V gene data show CDR1 as SGHKS and CDR2 as YYEKEE (reference sequence). The CDR3 is 18 amino acids. The J segment lost 8 bases and the V segment lost 0 bases, leaving 16 bases of the junction unmatched. CDR3 residues: CASSLEGYSGGRSGELFF. For the CDR3, the DNA is TGTGCCAGCAGCTTGGAGGGCTACTCAGGGGGTAGATCGGGGGAGCTGTTTTTT. The variable domain in full, completed from reference TRBV5-5 and TRBJ2-2, reads DAGVTQSPTHLIKTRGQQVTLRCSPISGHKSVSWYQQVLGQGPQFIFQYYEKEERGRGNFPDRFSARQFPNYSSELNVNALLLGDSALYLCASSLEGYSGGRSGELFFGEGSRLTVL.